This T cell receptor (beta chain) came from a study of OX40 agonist ivuxolimab in advanced cancers. Germline lookup yields CDR1 MDHEN and CDR2 SYDVKM. The CDR3 has 16 amino acids. Trimming pared 8 bases from V and 1 base from J, leaving 18 bases between. Using immunoSEQ multiplex PCR, the repertoire was profiled, and TCRdb retains in-frame clones only, with some absent. In the table there are some 45,000 clones, approximately 90% of which are singletons. The chain joins TRBV28 to TRBJ1-5; D is perhaps TRBD1 (6 bases). This TCR was sampled from an adult with an advanced solid tumor such as melanoma, head and neck, liver or kidney cancer. The sequencing here drew on CD4+ or CD8+ T cells sorted from blood, taken in a trial of the OX40 agonist ivuxolimab. The CDR3: CASGMGAVWSNQPQHF. CDR3 coding DNA: TGTGCCAGCGGCATGGGGGCGGTGTGGAGCAATCAGCCCCAGCATTTT.